The 12 T cell receptor beta chains below all came from one sample that was sequenced in a study of technical replicates of blood from several donors. Clones were read by immunoSEQ multiplex PCR, and TCRdb kept only the in-frame ones, dropping some. The table records about 81,000 clones, 90% to 97% of them present only once. Specimen: T cells isolated from PBMCs. The receptors come from a human donor in good health.

The rearrangement joins TRBV27 to TRBJ2-4; 7 bases fit TRBD2. CDR1 MNHEY and CDR2 SMNVEV come from the germline V gene (reference sequence). This CDR3 region has 13 residues. V trimming: 8 bases; J trimming: 8 bases; junction bases outside the gene matches: 9. The CDR3 protein is CASDSRGRYIQYF. For the CDR3, the DNA is TGTGCCAGCGATTCACGCGGGAGATACATTCAGTACTTC.

The genes are TRBV15 and TRBJ2-1; 8 nucleotides match TRBD2. Losses at the gene ends were 1 base for V and 2 bases for J; bases not matched to a gene: 7. The CDR3 is made up of 17 amino acids. The V gene's germline CDR1 is LNHNV and CDR2 YYDKDF (reference sequence). CDR3 DNA: TGTGCCACCAGCAGAGTCCTACTAGCGGAAACCTACAATGAGCAGTTCTTC. Translated, it gives CATSRVLLAETYNEQFF.

CDR3 DNA sequence: TGTGCCAGTAGTTCTATCGGGGGACCCACAGATACGCAGTATTTT. This encodes CASSSIGGPTDTQYF. The V call is TRBV19, the J call TRBJ2-3; possible D gene TRBD2, 6 bases. Trimming removed 5 bases from V and 2 bases from J, with 14 bases in between. The CDR3 spans 15 residues. CDR1 is LNHDA, CDR2 SQIVND, per germline (reference sequence).

The sample holds one count of this clone. The chain is built from TRBV28 and TRBJ1-2; D is unclear. The CDR3 loop spans 12 amino acids. The germline V gene has CDR1 MDHEN and CDR2 SYDVKM. Trimming left V 5 bases short and J 4 bases short, with 8 bases between. The DNA of the CDR3 is TGTGCCAGCAGTCCCCTCTTCTATGGCTACACCTTC. This gives the protein CASSPLFYGYTF.

The chain uses TRBV2 and TRBJ1-2, with TRBD1 matching 9 bases. The CDR3 has 13 amino acids. Germline CDR1 reads SNHLY; CDR2 reads FYNNEI. With V trimmed by 6 bases and J by 5 bases, 4 bases remained unmatched. The DNA of the CDR3 is TGTGCCAGCAGACAGGGGGCATTGTATGGCTACACCTTC. Encoded protein: CASRQGALYGYTF.

This clone appeared once. The V call is TRBV29-1, the J call TRBJ1-2; no firm D call. Deletions cut 8 bases from V and 6 bases from J, with 13 bases between. Looked up from germline, CDR1 is SQVTM and CDR2 is ANQGSEA. The CDR3 covers 11 residues. CDR3: CSFGGWNGYTF. CDR3 nucleotides: TGCAGCTTCGGAGGCTGGAATGGCTACACCTTC. The full variable domain, rest sourced from reference TRBV29-1 and TRBJ1-2, is SAVISQKPSRDICQRGTSLTIQCQVDSQVTMMFWYRQQPGQSLTLIATANQGSEATYESGFVIDKFPISRPNLTFSTLTVSNMSPEDSSIYLCSFGGWNGYTFGSGTRLTVV.

The rearrangement links TRBV7-2 to TRBJ2-5; D might be TRBD2 (6 bases). V lost 4 bases and J 1 base, leaving 10 bases between the germline ends. Germline-derived CDR1 and CDR2 are SGHTA and FQGNSA. This CDR3 region has 14 residues. CDR3 sequence: CASSSLEGQETQYF. CDR3 DNA sequence: TGTGCCAGCAGCTCCCTGGAGGGCCAAGAGACCCAGTACTTC.

The chain couples TRBV7-3 to TRBJ2-1, with D unclear. Trimming left V 4 bases short and J 2 bases short, with 3 bases between. CDR1 and CDR2 from the germline V gene are SGHTA and FQGTGA. The CDR3 loop spans 12 amino acids. CDR3 protein: CASSSTYNEQFF. Here the CDR3 DNA reads TGTGCCAGCAGCTCCACCTACAATGAGCAGTTCTTC.

The gene calls are TRBV4-2 and TRBJ2-5; D possibly corresponds to TRBD2 (6 bases). Per germline, CDR1 LGHNA and CDR2 YNFKEQ. The CDR3 runs 16 residues. Trimming pared 0 bases from V and 1 base from J, leaving 12 bases between. The DNA for the CDR3 is TGTGCCAGCAGCCAAGATGTTGCGGGAAGCCAAGAGACCCAGTACTTC. Amino acid sequence: CASSQDVAGSQETQYF.

The chain is built from TRBV7-9 and TRBJ2-5; the match to TRBD1 covers 11 bases. The ends lost 3 bases at V and 4 bases at J; junction bases unmatched: 4. From germline, CDR1 is SEHNR and CDR2 FQNEAQ (reference sequence). The CDR3 covers 15 residues. CDR3: CASSFADRGLETQYF. In nucleotides, the CDR3 is TGTGCCAGCAGCTTCGCGGACAGGGGGCTAGAGACCCAGTACTTC.

The chain combines TRBV11-2 with TRBJ2-1, with D possibly TRBD2 on 5 matching bases. The CDR3 is 13 amino acids. CDR1 is SGHAT and CDR2 is FQNNGV in the germline V gene. V lost 5 bases and J 10 bases, leaving 15 bases between the germline ends. Written as DNA, the CDR3 is TGTGCCAGCAGCCCTCAAGTTGAGGGAGAGCAGTTCTTC. Translation gives CASSPQVEGEQFF.

V usage is TRBV5-5 and J usage is TRBJ2-7; D is unclear. CDR3 length: 16 amino acids. Germline-derived CDR1 and CDR2 are SGHKS and YYEKEE (reference sequence). The germline V and J ends were trimmed by 0 bases and 0 bases, with 13 bases remaining between them. For the CDR3, the DNA is TGTGCCAGCAGCTTGGGCAGTTTTGGTATCTCCTACGAGCAGTACTTC. This gives the protein CASSLGSFGISYEQYF.